This is a list of T cell receptor beta chains from one sample in a study of blood T cells in healthy people across ages. TCRdb processed the 5' RACE reads anew with MiXCR; each CDR3 protein has one entry. The sample consists of about 900,000 distinct CDR3 sequences, less than 80% of them appearing once. Sequencing input: blood. These TCRs come from a man aged 25 to 40 in good health. CDR3s include the opening cysteine and the closing phenylalanine or tryptophan. The D gene is left open where the match is weak. Size is stated for part of the rows, as once, few or many counts, or as a class when the clone is expanded.

j_gene: TRBJ2-1; v_gene: TRBV20-1; abundance: .; d_gene: TRBD2; CDR3aa: CSASVSGGARENEQFF; CDR3nt: TGCAGTGCTAGTGTTAGCGGGGGGGCCCGGGAGAATGAGCAGTTCTTC
j_gene: TRBJ2-5; v_gene: TRBV7-2; abundance: .; d_gene: .; CDR3aa: CASSLVEDQETQYF; CDR3nt: TGTGCCAGCAGCTTAGTAGAGGACCAAGAGACCCAGTACTTC
j_gene: TRBJ2-3; v_gene: TRBV6-5; abundance: few; d_gene: TRBD2; CDR3aa: CASSYSGGTGGYADTQYF; CDR3nt: TGTGCCAGCAGTTACTCCGGGGGAACCGGGGGGTATGCAGATACGCAGTATTTT
j_gene: TRBJ2-1; v_gene: TRBV27; abundance: .; d_gene: TRBD2; CDR3aa: CASSPRGGDEQFF; CDR3nt: TGTGCCAGCAGTCCTCGGGGGGGCGACGAGCAGTTCTTC
j_gene: TRBJ2-1; v_gene: TRBV6-6; abundance: once; d_gene: TRBD1; CDR3aa: CASRTGAEQFF; CDR3nt: TGTGCCAGCAGGACAGGGGCTGAGCAGTTCTTC
j_gene: TRBJ2-3; v_gene: TRBV2; abundance: few; d_gene: .; CDR3aa: CASSRGGLGDTQYF; CDR3nt: TGTGCCAGCAGCCGCGGCGGACTCGGAGATACGCAGTATTTT
j_gene: TRBJ2-1; v_gene: TRBV7-9; abundance: once; d_gene: .; CDR3aa: CASSHRRETQFF; CDR3nt: TGTGCCAGCAGCCACCGGAGAGAGACCCAGTTCTTC
j_gene: TRBJ2-3; v_gene: TRBV5-1; abundance: many; d_gene: TRBD2; CDR3aa: CASSLAGSTDTQYF; CDR3nt: TGTGCCAGCAGCTTAGCGGGGAGCACAGATACGCAGTATTTT
j_gene: TRBJ2-1; v_gene: TRBV20-1; abundance: many; d_gene: .; CDR3aa: CSARDSFQRQTLGNEQFF; CDR3nt: TGCAGTGCTAGAGATAGTTTCCAGCGACAGACCCTTGGCAATGAGCAGTTCTTC
j_gene: TRBJ2-4; v_gene: TRBV6-2/TRBV6-3; abundance: .; d_gene: .; CDR3aa: CASSYHREGNIQYF; CDR3nt: TGTGCCAGCAGTTACCACAGGGAGGGAAACATTCAGTACTTC
j_gene: TRBJ2-5; v_gene: TRBV29-1; abundance: few; d_gene: .; CDR3aa: CSGVRGVIETQYF; CDR3nt: TGCAGCGGTGTTCGGGGAGTGATAGAGACCCAGTACTTC
j_gene: TRBJ2-3; v_gene: TRBV27; abundance: .; d_gene: .; CDR3aa: CASKGWGGGTDTQYF; CDR3nt: TGTGCCAGCAAGGGGTGGGGTGGAGGAACAGATACGCAGTATTTT
j_gene: TRBJ2-1; v_gene: TRBV7-9; abundance: .; d_gene: .; CDR3aa: CASSSIWGLEGSEQFF; CDR3nt: TGTGCCAGCAGCTCCATCTGGGGGCTAGAAGGGAGTGAGCAGTTCTTC
j_gene: TRBJ2-1; v_gene: TRBV6-2/TRBV6-3; abundance: few; d_gene: TRBD2; CDR3aa: CASSLAVYNEQFF; CDR3nt: TGTGCCAGCAGTCTAGCGGTGTACAATGAGCAGTTCTTC
j_gene: TRBJ2-5; v_gene: TRBV15; abundance: .; d_gene: TRBD2; CDR3aa: CATSRVFSGVKETQYF; CDR3nt: TGTGCCACCAGCAGGGTCTTTAGCGGGGTCAAAGAGACCCAGTACTTC
j_gene: TRBJ2-1; v_gene: TRBV6-1; abundance: .; d_gene: .; CDR3aa: CASRPSHGTPSSYNEQFF; CDR3nt: TGTGCCAGCAGGCCCTCTCACGGGACACCCAGCTCCTACAATGAGCAGTTCTTC
j_gene: TRBJ2-7; v_gene: TRBV27; abundance: .; d_gene: TRBD1; CDR3aa: CASSLSIPDRAYEQYF; CDR3nt: TGTGCCAGCAGTTTATCGATCCCCGACAGGGCCTACGAGCAGTACTTC
j_gene: TRBJ1-2; v_gene: TRBV14; abundance: .; d_gene: .; CDR3aa: CASSQARGGYGYTF; CDR3nt: TGTGCCAGCAGCCAAGCCCGGGGAGGCTATGGCTACACCTTC
j_gene: TRBJ2-7; v_gene: TRBV13; abundance: .; d_gene: .; CDR3aa: CASSPGTSYYEQYF; CDR3nt: TGTGCCAGCAGCCCCGGGACATCGTACTACGAGCAGTACTTC
j_gene: TRBJ2-1; v_gene: TRBV30; abundance: few; d_gene: .; CDR3aa: CAWSVGRYNEQFF; CDR3nt: TGTGCCTGGAGTGTAGGTAGATACAATGAGCAGTTCTTC
j_gene: TRBJ1-1; v_gene: TRBV28; abundance: .; d_gene: .; CDR3aa: CASSPLGTGFTEAFF; CDR3nt: TGTGCCAGCAGTCCCTTGGGTACAGGGTTTACTGAAGCTTTCTTT
j_gene: TRBJ2-6; v_gene: TRBV5-1; abundance: many; d_gene: .; CDR3aa: CASSPGAGANVLTF; CDR3nt: TGTGCCAGCAGTCCAGGGGCTGGGGCCAACGTCCTGACTTTC
j_gene: TRBJ1-1; v_gene: TRBV6-6; abundance: once; d_gene: TRBD1; CDR3aa: CASMKTGAMNTEAFF; CDR3nt: TGTGCCAGCATGAAGACAGGGGCCATGAACACTGAAGCTTTCTTT
j_gene: TRBJ1-2; v_gene: TRBV4-2; abundance: .; d_gene: .; CDR3aa: CASSIGDTSGYTF; CDR3nt: TGTGCCAGCAGCATCGGGGACACTTCTGGCTACACCTTC
j_gene: TRBJ2-1; v_gene: TRBV7-9; abundance: few; d_gene: TRBD2; CDR3aa: CASSSGGNNEQFF; CDR3nt: TGTGCCAGCAGCTCCGGGGGGAACAATGAGCAGTTCTTC
j_gene: TRBJ2-7; v_gene: TRBV12-3/TRBV12-4; abundance: .; d_gene: .; CDR3aa: CASSSSDGAFYEQYF; CDR3nt: TGTGCCAGCAGTTCGTCTGACGGGGCCTTCTACGAGCAGTACTTC
j_gene: TRBJ2-3; v_gene: TRBV11-2; abundance: .; d_gene: .; CDR3aa: CASSWPPGENTQYF; CDR3nt: TGTGCCAGCAGCTGGCCCCCGGGGGAAAATACGCAGTATTTT
j_gene: TRBJ2-7; v_gene: TRBV7-2; abundance: .; d_gene: .; CDR3aa: CASSSAVRGSYEQYF; CDR3nt: TGTGCCAGCAGCTCGGCAGTCAGGGGCTCCTACGAGCAGTACTTC
j_gene: TRBJ2-7; v_gene: TRBV5-1; abundance: once; d_gene: TRBD2; CDR3aa: CASPWGMRLAGRRRYEQYF; CDR3nt: TGCGCCAGCCCATGGGGAATGAGGCTAGCGGGGCGACGACGCTACGAGCAGTACTTC
j_gene: TRBJ2-3; v_gene: TRBV6-1; abundance: .; d_gene: .; CDR3aa: CASSPLGPDTQYF; CDR3nt: TGTGCCAGCAGTCCCCTTGGACCAGATACGCAGTATTTT
j_gene: TRBJ1-2; v_gene: TRBV6-2/TRBV6-3; abundance: .; d_gene: .; CDR3aa: CASSYSGPSVNGYTF; CDR3nt: TGTGCCAGCAGTTACTCTGGACCGTCGGTTAATGGCTACACCTTC
j_gene: TRBJ1-4; v_gene: TRBV27; abundance: many; d_gene: .; CDR3aa: CASMDRANEKLFF; CDR3nt: TGTGCCAGCATGGACAGAGCTAATGAAAAACTGTTTTTT
j_gene: TRBJ1-1; v_gene: TRBV3-1; abundance: .; d_gene: TRBD1; CDR3aa: CASSQGDRANTEAFF; CDR3nt: TGTGCCAGCAGCCAGGGGGACAGGGCGAACACTGAAGCTTTCTTT
j_gene: TRBJ1-4; v_gene: TRBV7-3; abundance: once; d_gene: .; CDR3aa: CANPGATNEKLFF; CDR3nt: TGTGCCAACCCGGGGGCAACTAATGAAAAACTGTTTTTT
j_gene: TRBJ1-2; v_gene: TRBV12-3/TRBV12-4; abundance: .; d_gene: .; CDR3aa: CASSLEGLNYGYTF; CDR3nt: TGTGCCAGCAGTTTGGAGGGGCTTAACTATGGCTACACCTTC
j_gene: TRBJ2-1; v_gene: TRBV20-1; abundance: .; d_gene: .; CDR3aa: CSASARRGSSYNEQFF; CDR3nt: TGCAGTGCTAGTGCCCGTAGGGGGAGCTCCTACAATGAGCAGTTCTTC
j_gene: TRBJ1-2; v_gene: TRBV5-1; abundance: .; d_gene: TRBD1; CDR3aa: CASRDDRGTNYGYTF; CDR3nt: TGCGCCAGCAGGGATGACAGGGGAACTAACTATGGCTACACCTTC
j_gene: TRBJ2-1; v_gene: TRBV30; abundance: .; d_gene: TRBD2; CDR3aa: CAWSVGAGPGGNEQFF; CDR3nt: TGTGCCTGGAGTGTAGGAGCGGGGCCGGGGGGCAATGAGCAGTTCTTC
j_gene: TRBJ2-1; v_gene: TRBV7-9; abundance: .; d_gene: .; CDR3aa: CASSSPGRGNEQFF; CDR3nt: TGTGCCAGCAGCTCGCCGGGACGGGGAAATGAGCAGTTCTTC
j_gene: TRBJ2-4; v_gene: TRBV27; abundance: .; d_gene: TRBD1; CDR3aa: CASSSDRGFNIQYF; CDR3nt: TGTGCCAGCAGTTCGGACAGGGGGTTCAACATTCAGTACTTC
j_gene: TRBJ1-2; v_gene: TRBV20-1; abundance: .; d_gene: .; CDR3aa: CSARALPGSEGYTF; CDR3nt: TGCAGTGCTAGAGCCCTTCCAGGGTCGGAAGGCTACACCTTC
j_gene: TRBJ2-5; v_gene: TRBV4-3; abundance: .; d_gene: .; CDR3aa: CASSQLVDHQETQYF; CDR3nt: TGCGCCAGCAGCCAGTTGGTGGACCACCAAGAGACCCAGTACTTC